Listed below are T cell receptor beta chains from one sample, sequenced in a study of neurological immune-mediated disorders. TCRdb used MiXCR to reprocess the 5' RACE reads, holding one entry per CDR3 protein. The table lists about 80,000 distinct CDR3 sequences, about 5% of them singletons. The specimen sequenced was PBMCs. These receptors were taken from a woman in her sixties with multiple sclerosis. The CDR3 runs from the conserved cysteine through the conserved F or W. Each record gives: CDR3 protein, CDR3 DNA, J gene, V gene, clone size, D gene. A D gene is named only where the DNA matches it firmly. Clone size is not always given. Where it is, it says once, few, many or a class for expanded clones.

CDR3aa: CASRATIQETQYF
CDR3nt: TGTGCCAGCAGAGCCACCATTCAAGAGACCCAGTACTTC
j_gene: TRBJ2-5
v_gene: TRBV3-1
abundance: many
d_gene: .

CDR3aa: CASSPPARGLAGRFVGFF
CDR3nt: TGTGCCAGCAGCCCCCCCGCAAGAGGTCTAGCGGGGAGATTTGTTGGGTTCTTC
j_gene: TRBJ2-1
v_gene: TRBV21-1
abundance: many
d_gene: .

CDR3aa: CASTPSGTSGNTIYF
CDR3nt: TGTGCCAGCACCCCTTCCGGGACATCTGGAAACACCATATATTTT
j_gene: TRBJ1-3
v_gene: TRBV7-6
abundance: many
d_gene: .

CDR3aa: CSARGASGGPTDTQYF
CDR3nt: TGCAGTGCTAGAGGAGCTAGCGGGGGACCTACAGATACGCAGTATTTT
j_gene: TRBJ2-3
v_gene: TRBV20-1
abundance: many
d_gene: TRBD2

CDR3aa: CASSLVRSGELFF
CDR3nt: TGTGCCAGCAGCTTAGTCAGGTCCGGGGAGCTGTTTTTT
j_gene: TRBJ2-2
v_gene: TRBV7-9
abundance: once
d_gene: .

CDR3aa: CASGRGAPTDTQYF
CDR3nt: TGTGCCAGCGGGCGGGGGGCTCCCACAGATACGCAGTATTTT
j_gene: TRBJ2-3
v_gene: TRBV7-8
abundance: many
d_gene: TRBD2

CDR3aa: CASSKGQVNTEAFF
CDR3nt: TGTGCCAGCAGCAAAGGACAGGTGAACACTGAAGCTTTCTTT
j_gene: TRBJ1-1
v_gene: TRBV5-5
abundance: .
d_gene: TRBD1

CDR3aa: CSVKDSNQPQHF
CDR3nt: TGCAGCGTTAAGGATAGCAATCAGCCCCAGCATTTT
j_gene: TRBJ1-5
v_gene: TRBV29-1
abundance: many
d_gene: .

CDR3aa: CASSADVSGANVLTF
CDR3nt: TGTGCCAGCAGCGCGGACGTTTCCGGGGCCAACGTCCTGACTTTC
j_gene: TRBJ2-6
v_gene: TRBV9
abundance: many
d_gene: .

CDR3aa: CASILAVGGSTEAFF
CDR3nt: TGCGCCAGCATCCTTGCCGTCGGGGGGTCCACTGAAGCTTTCTTT
j_gene: TRBJ1-1
v_gene: TRBV5-1
abundance: many
d_gene: .

CDR3aa: CASSFGGDTEAFF
CDR3nt: TGTGCCAGCAGCTTCGGGGGGGACACTGAAGCTTTCTTT
j_gene: TRBJ1-1
v_gene: TRBV7-9
abundance: .
d_gene: .

CDR3aa: CASSYTRNTGELFF
CDR3nt: TGTGCCAGCAGCTACACACGTAACACCGGGGAGCTGTTTTTT
j_gene: TRBJ2-2
v_gene: TRBV6-5
abundance: many
d_gene: .